Described below is a single TCR beta chain sequence and its context. It has no known antigen specificity. Base qualities are not at hand, and no much larger clone is one base apart. The receptor library was made with 5' RACE. Instrument used: Illumina HiSeq 2500. A second PCR of about 6 to 12 cycles was run with a J-beta primer mix and a sample-barcoded 5' primer. A unique molecular identifier was introduced onto each TCR beta cDNA molecule by a template-switch 5' adaptor carrying 12 random nucleotides. Each sample yielded at least 2.5 million CDR3-containing paired-end reads. The Mint cDNA synthesis kit, primed by a TRBC-specific oligonucleotide, was used to synthesize first-strand cDNA from all RNA. After uracil-DNA glycosylase treatment, a first 18-cycle PCR used universal primers M1SS and BC2_uni_R on all cDNA. Concerning the study's data processing: Each sample was normalized by randomly selecting 1 million high-quality reads, each carrying a distinct molecular identifier. Instead of being binned into consensus sequences, reads that shared molecular identifiers were thrown out. MiTCR, set to a Q25 quality threshold and the strictest error-elimination algorithm, was used for CDR3 identification, clonotype clustering and error correction. Lower-bound total TCR beta diversity was estimated with a nonparametric unseen species model using Euler transformation. TCRdb redid the processing of the public reads, applying fastp at Q25 and MiXCR, and retained in-frame beta chains. Each CDR3 protein gets just one entry, which takes the most common genes and DNA from the rows behind it. The V and J calls here are based on TCRdb, not the publication. The sample data list some 800,000 distinct CDR3 sequences, and roughly 25% of these were observed just once. The ten most abundant clones make up under 4.5% of the sample.

This entry is derived from a study of blood T cells in healthy people across ages (dated by TCRdb to the mid-2010s). For context, the study as a whole: In model experiments, template switching captured roughly one uniquely barcoded TCR beta cDNA molecule for every two T cells. The study measured age-related changes in TCR beta repertoire diversity using deep sequencing normalized with unique cDNA molecular identifiers. Donors were grouped into four age groups: young (average 16 years), middle-aged (39), aged (over 55) and long-lived (approximately 82). Using the same blood draw, the study looked at two additional independent replicas of 1 million unique cDNA reads for two donors, one aged 18 to 30 and the other aged 80 or older. Results and caveats for the whole study, not just this receptor: The CMV infection status of donors was not known, potentially confounding age-related changes in expanded clonotypes. Total diversity estimates from one million sequenced T cells were considered lower bounds and underestimates. As age increased, observed TCR beta diversity per million T cells dropped in a roughly linear way, and a significant reduction was already evident by age about 40. The long-lived group showed more naive CD4+ T cells, fewer expanded clones and increased TCR diversity than the aged group, suggesting age selection. The percentage of naive T cells measured by flow cytometry correlated strongly with observed TCR beta diversity. Since profiling was done on bulk unsorted PBMCs, naive and antigen-experienced compartments could not be conclusively compared.

Systemically healthy Caucasian individuals from Russia, around 38 in total and aged roughly 6 to 95 years, were included as donors. Approximately 10 milliliters of peripheral blood were collected from each donor into EDTA-treated Vacutainer tubes. PBMCs were isolated by Ficoll-Paque density-gradient centrifugation, with at least 7 million obtained per sample. Total RNA, at least 5.5 micrograms per sample, was extracted from PBMCs with Trizol reagent. For every donor, flow cytometry on a PBMC aliquot measured the percentage of naive CD45RAhigh/CD27high T cells. The germline V gene (reference sequence) provides CDR1 DFQATT and CDR2 SNEGSKA. The trim is 3 bases for V and 5 bases for J, with a gap of 29 bases between the germline ends. The CDR3 runs 18 amino acids, cysteine and phenylalanine included. Of the read, only the CDR3 DNA is kept; its 54 bases are in frame from base 1. The same sample was also used in a study of T cells of mothers and their children. The second paper further reports: The donors were nine systemically healthy Caucasian individuals, made up of three mothers and their six children. cDNA synthesis consumed the entire amount of extracted RNA, loaded at around 1.5 ug RNA in each 15 ul reaction. In the second PCR, the M1S primer introduced both the sample barcodes and 2-4 random nucleotides. Over 8.5 million TCR beta CDR3 reads were obtained for each mother, and approximately 2.9 million reads were obtained for each child. In both related and unrelated pairs, thymic selection shapes the output of TCR recombination in a similar way, with inherited differences having only a minor effect. Related mother-child pairs always showed normalized repertoire overlap that was slightly higher than in unrelated mother-child pairs, though the difference was never significant. No persistent microchimeric T cell clones were found, with a detection sensitivity of around 100 clones per million clonotypes. In the study, deep NGS was used to compare the TCR beta repertoires of mothers and children, and features distinguishing related mother-child pairs from unrelated individuals were sought. The mean age was around 42 +/- 4 years for the mothers and approximately 11 +/- 4 years for the children. After adapter ligation was performed with NEBNext reagents, the libraries were sequenced on an Illumina HiSeq 2000 with 100+100 nt paired-end reads. To prevent cross-contamination, the mother and child libraries were prepared one month apart and sequenced in separate runs. Between roughly 450,000 and 2,000,000 distinct TCR beta clonotypes were identified per donor. Naive TCR beta clonotypes were estimated from low-frequency clonotypes matched to each donor's FACS-determined naive share, without sorting.

Sequencing was done on a sample of blood. This sequence originates from a boy between 10 and 17 years old in good health. The chain is made from TRBV20-1 and TRBJ2-7; TRBD2 could be the D gene, as 5 bases match. The nucleotide sequence reads TGCAGTGCTAGTCTTCCCCCGGATCAGAGGGAGTCCTCGGACGAGCAGTACTTC. This yields the protein CSASLPPDQRESSDEQYF.